This TCR beta chain was sequenced for a study of T cells in Graves' hyperthyroidism and ophthalmopathy. Study background: Peripheral blood was obtained at initial diagnosis, preceding any treatment.

Amplified TCR beta CDR3 regions came from RNA transcripts. The HTBI primer set was used in a first-round RT-PCR of the TCR CDR3. MiXCR, applied by TCRdb to the multiplex PCR reads, yields one record per CDR3 protein. The sample lists 300,000 to 350,000 distinct CDR3 sequences, approximately 15% occurring once. The germline gives CDR1 MDHEN, CDR2 SYDVKM. This CDR3 region has 14 residues. V was pared by 5 bases and J by 5 bases, with 6 bases of the junction left unmatched. Clinical symptoms, serum thyroxine, TRAb, thyroid ultrasound and orbital computed tomography established diagnosis. The receptor was isolated from a woman between 25 and 40 years old with Graves' hyperthyroidism. What was sequenced was blood. This chain joins TRBV28 and TRBJ2-1; the match to TRBD2 covers 7 bases. DNA of the CDR3: TGTGCCAGCAGTGGGACTACCGCAAACAATGAGCAGTTCTTC. Its protein is CASSGTTANNEQFF.